The next 21 T cell receptor beta chains were all read from a single sample in a study of tumour-infiltrating T cells in Burkitt lymphoma. The protocol was immunoSEQ multiplex PCR, while the TCRdb copy is restricted to in-frame clones and leaves out a portion. The table includes fewer than 8,500 clones, 65% to 75% detected once. Input material: tumor tissue. The receptors come from a human donor with diffuse large B-cell lymphoma.

This clone was seen just once. The J gene is TRBJ1-4, the V gene TRBV2, with 8 nucleotides matching TRBD1. CDR3 size: 14 residues. Trimming cost V 6 bases and J 7 bases; bases outside gene matches: 7. Germline CDR1 SNHLY, CDR2 FYNNEI. Here the CDR3 DNA reads TGTGCCAGCAGCAACGACAGGGGTAGTGAAAAACTGTTTTTT. It encodes CASSNDRGSEKLFF.

J is TRBJ2-5 and V is TRBV5-1, with D possibly being TRBD1 or TRBD2 (5 bases each). Per the germline V gene, CDR1 is SGHRS and CDR2 is YFSETQ. V dropped 4 bases and J dropped 3 bases, with 13 bases sitting between them. The length of the CDR3 is 14 residues. The CDR3 loop is CASSPRGSEETQYF. In nucleotides, the CDR3 is TGCGCCAGCAGCCCGAGGGGATCCGAAGAGACCCAGTACTTC.

The chain carries TRBV5-3 and TRBJ2-1; D possibly corresponds to TRBD1 (6 bases). TRBV5-3 qualifies as an ORF whose function is uncertain. Trimming left V 10 bases short and J 15 bases short, with 26 bases between. The CDR3 has 13 residues. The CDR3 sequence: CARGGPTLLTGFF. CDR3 in DNA: TGTGCCCGAGGGGGACCTACCTTACTAACGGGGTTCTTC.

The chain uses TRBV21-1 and TRBJ2-1; the table calls TRBD2, which could not be checked here. TRBV21-1 represents a pseudogene. This CDR3 has 13 amino acids. The CDR3 region has the DNA TGTGCCAGCAGGGGGGGTTGGAACAATGAGCAGTTCTTC. Translation: CASRGGWNNEQFF.

This clone was observed a few times. The V and J genes are TRBV19 and TRBJ1-5, with D unclear. This CDR3 comprises 14 residues. The V end lost 6 bases, the J end lost 6 bases, and 15 bases lay between the germline ends. The germline gives CDR1 LNHDA, CDR2 SQIVND (reference sequence). The CDR3 DNA follows: TGTGCCAGTAGCCTTACAGCCCGGGGTCAGCCCCAGCATTTT. It translates to CASSLTARGQPQHF.

This sequence joins TRBV27 and TRBJ2-1, with 10 bases fitting TRBD2. CDR1 MNHEY and CDR2 SMNVEV come from the germline V gene (reference sequence). V was pared by 6 bases and J by 0 bases, with 8 bases of the junction left unmatched. The CDR3 has 17 residues. This CDR3 reads CASRGSGGPLSYNEQFF. CDR3 DNA sequence: TGTGCCAGCAGAGGTAGCGGGGGGCCGCTCTCCTACAATGAGCAGTTCTTC.

V and J are TRBV10-2 and TRBJ2-1; 10 nucleotides align to TRBD2. This CDR3 region has 17 residues. Unmatched junction bases numbered 7, after V lost 0 bases and J lost 5 bases. Germline CDR1 reads WSHSY; CDR2 reads SAAADI. The CDR3 spells CASSESRTSGLNNEQFF. CDR3 DNA: TGCGCCAGCAGTGAGTCGAGGACTAGCGGACTTAACAATGAGCAGTTCTTC.

This rearrangement joins TRBV5-4 to TRBJ2-5, with TRBD2 matching over 7 bases. The CDR3 has 16 amino acids. The J segment lost 1 base and the V segment lost 0 bases, leaving 6 bases of the junction unmatched. Per germline, CDR1 SGHNT and CDR2 YYREEE (reference sequence). The CDR3 nucleotides are TGTGCCAGCAGCTTGGTGGGCGGGGGAACCCAAGAGACCCAGTACTTC. Protein: CASSLVGGGTQETQYF.

For the CDR3, the DNA is TGTGCCAGCAGGAAACAGGGAACTAATGAAAAACTGTTTTTT. The encoded protein is CASRKQGTNEKLFF. V and J are TRBV27 and TRBJ1-4; the D gene is possibly TRBD1 (6 bases). V was clipped by 6 bases and J by 1 base, with 9 bases between them. Germline loops: CDR1 MNHEY, CDR2 SMNVEV (reference sequence). The CDR3 totals 14 residues.

V usage is TRBV25-1 and J usage is TRBJ1-2, with D possibly matching TRBD1 (6 bases). The CDR3 is made up of 13 amino acids. The V end lost 9 bases, the J end lost 7 bases, and 18 bases lay between the germline ends. In germline, CDR1 is MGHDK, CDR2 SYGVNS. CDR3 coding DNA: TGTGCCAGTAGAGATAGGGGGGGCTTTGGCTACACCTTC. As protein: CASRDRGGFGYTF.

This clone was seen just once. The chain joins TRBV5-6 to TRBJ1-2; D is undetermined. CDR3 length: 12 residues. The germline gives CDR1 SGHDT, CDR2 YYEEEE. Deletions cut 4 bases from V and 4 bases from J, with 8 bases between. CDR3 coding DNA: TGTGCCAGCAGCCAAAAACCCTATGGCTACACCTTC. Its translation: CASSQKPYGYTF.

V and J are TRBV14 and TRBJ2-3; the match to TRBD2 covers 11 bases. From germline, CDR1 is SGHDN and CDR2 FVKESK. The V and J ends lost 4 bases and 0 bases, in that order; junction bases with no gene match: 3. The CDR3 is made up of 16 amino acids. The CDR3 region is CASSPPSGGSTDTQYF. CDR3 coding DNA: TGTGCCAGCAGCCCGCCTAGCGGGGGGAGCACAGATACGCAGTATTTT.

This clone has only a few counts. The V call is TRBV30, the J call TRBJ1-1; D gene ambiguous. The CDR3 runs 14 residues. Trimming cost V 2 bases and J 6 bases, with 16 bases left between them. Looked up from germline, CDR1 is GTSNPN and CDR2 is SVGIG (reference sequence). CDR3 sequence reads: CAWSRLEEIPEAFF. The CDR3 nucleotides read TGTGCCTGGAGTCGCCTGGAGGAGATTCCTGAAGCTTTCTTT. Supplemented by reference TRBV30 and TRBJ1-1, the full variable domain reads SQTIHQWPATLVQPVGSPLSLECTVEGTSNPNLYWYRQAAGRGLQLLFYSVGIGQISSEVPQNLSASRPQDRQFILSSKKLLLSDSGFYLCAWSRLEEIPEAFFGQGTRLTVV.

This chain links TRBV6-5 with TRBJ1-1; possible D gene TRBD1, 5 bases. The CDR3 is made up of 14 amino acids. Germline CDR1 MNHEY, CDR2 SVGAGI. V lost 4 bases and J lost 0, with 9 bases in between. Here the CDR3 DNA reads TGTGCCAGCAGTTCTCACAGGCTGAACACTGAAGCTTTCTTT. As protein: CASSSHRLNTEAFF.

The rearrangement uses TRBV19 and TRBJ1-5, with D hard to call. The CDR3 is 15 amino acids. Trimming stripped 2 bases from V and 3 bases from J, with 11 bases between. Germline assignment: CDR1 LNHDA and CDR2 SQIVND (reference sequence). DNA for the CDR3: TGTGCCAGTAGTATAAATCCGGCAGTCAATCAGCCCCAGCATTTT. Translation gives CASSINPAVNQPQHF.

The chain uses TRBV6-5 and TRBJ1-3, with D possibly being TRBD1 (6 bases). CDR1 and CDR2 from the germline V gene are MNHEY and SVGAGI. This CDR3 is built from 13 residues. V was clipped by 4 bases and J by 8 bases, with 12 bases between them. The CDR3 loop reads CASSLQGSDTIYF. CDR3 DNA: TGTGCCAGCAGTTTACAGGGAAGTGACACCATATATTTT.

The chain links TRBV7-9 to TRBJ1-1; no reliable D call. Trimming shortened V by 6 bases and J by 3 bases, and 17 bases separated the two germline ends. CDR3 length: 15 residues. Germline V lookup: CDR1 SEHNR, CDR2 FQNEAQ (reference sequence). CDR3 coding DNA: TGTGCCAGCAGACATACGCAACAAAAATACACTGAAGCTTTCTTT. Its protein product is CASRHTQQKYTEAFF.

This clone was seen a handful of times. This sequence joins TRBV5-6 and TRBJ1-6, with D tentatively TRBD1 (6 bases). The germline gives CDR1 SGHDT, CDR2 YYEEEE. The CDR3 sequence is 14 residues long. V was clipped by 5 bases and J by 4 bases, with 10 bases between them. The CDR3 here is CASRRTDYNSPLHF. The CDR3, as DNA: TGTGCCAGCAGACGGACAGATTATAATTCACCCCTCCACTTT.

CDR3 protein: CASSWTEGVTEAFF. As DNA, the CDR3 is TGTGCCAGCAGCTGGACAGAGGGGGTCACCGAAGCTTTCTTT. This chain links TRBV6-5 with TRBJ1-1, with D perhaps TRBD1 (6 bases). The germline V gene encodes CDR1 MNHEY and CDR2 SVGAGI. CDR3 length: 14 amino acids. The V and J ends lost 6 bases and 8 bases respectively, with 19 bases between them.

A remark on this clone: Other DNA sequences in this sample translate to the same CDR3. V and J are TRBV9 and TRBJ2-2; perhaps D is TRBD1 or TRBD2 (5 bases each). This CDR3 spans 13 amino acids. Deletions cut 0 bases from V and 5 bases from J, with 5 bases between. In germline, CDR1 is SGDLS, CDR2 YYNGEE. The CDR3 loop is CASSVGGTGELFF. In DNA, the CDR3 is TGTGCCAGCAGCGTAGGGGGGACCGGGGAGCTGTTTTTT. Full variable domain (outside the CDR3, taken from reference TRBV9 and TRBJ2-2): DSGVTQTPKHLITATGQRVTLRCSPRSGDLSVYWYQQSLDQGLQFLIQYYNGEERAKGNILERFSAQQFPDLHSELNLSSLELGDSALYFCASSVGGTGELFFGEGSRLTVL.

The J gene is TRBJ1-4, the V gene TRBV5-1; TRBD1 matches at 10 bases. Germline V CDR1 and CDR2: SGHRS, YFSETQ. The CDR3 is made up of 16 amino acids. Unmatched junction bases numbered 6, after V lost 4 bases and J lost 3 bases. This CDR3 is CASSPDRGMANEKLFF. The DNA of the CDR3 is TGCGCCAGCAGCCCGGACAGGGGGATGGCTAATGAAAAACTGTTTTTT.